Listed here are 27 T cell receptor beta chains from one sample, sequenced in a study of regulatory T cells in long-lasting Graves disease. Time point denoted: persistent/refractory GD, antithyroid drugs over 5 years with positive TRAb. The TCR library used RNA extracted from PBMCs. TCR beta libraries were built with iRepertoire HTBI primers and Arm-PCR of CDR3 regions. Via MiXCR, TCRdb re-called the multiplex PCR reads, giving one row per CDR3 protein. The sample records around 430,000 distinct CDR3 sequences, under 25% being singletons. Material: peripheral blood mononuclear cells (PBMCs), obtained when the disease was refractory, from a patient treated with antithyroid drugs. These receptors were collected from a female donor with Graves disease.

The rearrangement joins TRBV11-3 to TRBJ2-7; D uncertain. Trimming cost V 7 bases and J 3 bases, with 19 bases left between them. Germline V lookup: CDR1 SGHNT, CDR2 YENEEA. The CDR3 totals 15 residues. The DNA for the CDR3 is TGTGCCAGCACCCTCTCCGATTACGGCTACTACGAGCAGTACTTC. This codes for CASTLSDYGYYEQYF.

This clonotype has a single count. The chain carries TRBV30 and TRBJ2-5, with 9 bases aligning to TRBD1. CDR3 length: 16 residues. From germline, CDR1 is GTSNPN and CDR2 SVGIG (reference sequence). The trim removed 3 bases at V and 5 bases at J, leaving 13 bases unmatched. The CDR3 nucleotides read TGTGCCTGGAGGGCACCCCTCCGGGACAGGGTTGAGACCCAGTACTTC. It codes for CAWRAPLRDRVETQYF.

The chain couples TRBV20-1 to TRBJ2-5; 12 bases align to TRBD1. The CDR3 spans 14 residues. CDR1 and CDR2 from the germline V gene are DFQATT and SNEGSKA (reference sequence). Unmatched junction bases numbered 7, after V lost 6 bases and J lost 5 bases. This CDR3 reads CSATGTGGVETQYF. CDR3 sequence (DNA): TGCAGTGCAACCGGGACAGGGGGCGTGGAGACCCAGTACTTC.

The rearrangement links TRBV5-5 to TRBJ1-6; TRBD1 might be the D (5 bases). The germline V and J ends were trimmed by 2 bases and 11 bases, with 11 bases remaining between them. The CDR3 sequence is 13 residues long. The germline CDR1 and CDR2 sequences are SGHKS and YYEKEE (reference sequence). CDR3 loop: CASSLDDSPPLHF. The CDR3 DNA is TGTGCCAGCAGCTTAGATGACAGTCCACCCCTCCACTTT.

This clonotype was counted only a few times. This chain links TRBV7-2 with TRBJ2-7; D possibly corresponds to TRBD1 (6 bases). Germline V lookup: CDR1 SGHTA, CDR2 FQGNSA. This CDR3 comprises 16 residues. The ends were cut back, 1 base at V and 6 bases at J, with 19 bases in the middle. Here the CDR3 reads CASSLGGARQESEQYF. CDR3 DNA: TGTGCCAGCAGCTTAGGTGGGGCCCGACAGGAAAGCGAGCAGTACTTC.

This clonotype appeared many times. The chain joins TRBV28 to TRBJ1-6; the D is unclear. V lost 2 bases, J lost 9 bases, and 23 bases lay in between. This CDR3 contains 18 residues. Looked up from germline, CDR1 is MDHEN and CDR2 is SYDVKM. CDR3 in amino acids: CASSLRLGIWTRRSPLHF. The DNA of the CDR3 is TGTGCCAGCAGTTTACGTTTGGGGATATGGACGAGGCGTTCACCCCTCCACTTT.

At least ten counts were recorded for this clonotype. This chain uses TRBV28 with TRBJ1-1; TRBD1 is a possible D gene (6 bases). The germline gives CDR1 MDHEN, CDR2 SYDVKM. V lost 6 bases and J lost 1, with 12 bases in between. The CDR3 is 14 residues long. In nucleotides, the CDR3 is TGTGCCAGCAGCGGACAGAGGAAGAACACTGAAGCTTTCTTT. Amino acid sequence: CASSGQRKNTEAFF.

In its sample, this clonotype was seen many times. The chain combines TRBV10-3 with TRBJ1-2; possible D gene TRBD1, 5 bases. The CDR3 has 14 amino acids. The V end was cut by 2 bases, the J end by 8 bases, with 15 bases between. CDR1 is ENHRY, CDR2 SYGVKD, per germline. The CDR3 DNA sequence: TGTGCCATCAGTGAGGACAGTCCGAGTTGGGGCTACACCTTC. Protein product: CAISEDSPSWGYTF.

This clonotype was counted between two and nine times. The chain has TRBV28 and TRBJ1-3; D remains ambiguous. This CDR3 is built from 13 residues. Looked up from germline, CDR1 is MDHEN and CDR2 is SYDVKM. V dropped 6 bases and J dropped 5 bases, with 11 bases sitting between them. The CDR3 spells CASSSPDRNTIYF. The CDR3, as DNA: TGTGCCAGCAGCAGCCCTGACCGAAACACCATATATTTT.

This clonotype came up a few times. The CDR3 loop is CASSLISTDTQYF. The CDR3 nucleotides read TGTGCCAGCAGCTTAATCTCCACAGATACGCAGTATTTT. This chain joins TRBV11-2 and TRBJ2-3; no clear D. V lost 2 bases to trimming and J lost 2 bases, with 5 bases between them. The V gene's germline CDR1 is SGHAT and CDR2 FQNNGV. The CDR3 consists of 13 residues.

This clonotype was detected ten times or more. The chain combines TRBV7-8 with TRBJ1-5; D gene uncertain. The CDR3 loop spans 16 amino acids. Trimming removed 5 bases at V and 1 base at J, with 15 bases between. The germline V gene encodes CDR1 SGHVS and CDR2 FQNEAQ. The DNA of the CDR3 is TGTGCCAGCAGCCCACGGACCAGCCTAAGCAATCAGCCCCAGCATTTT. It encodes CASSPRTSLSNQPQHF.

The chain combines TRBV30 with TRBJ2-7; D is unresolved. This CDR3 region has 14 residues. The V and J ends lost 0 bases and 0 bases respectively, with 9 bases between them. The germline CDR1 and CDR2 sequences are GTSNPN and SVGIG (reference sequence). The CDR3 DNA is TGTGCCTGGAGTGTCTTCGGCAGCTCCTACGAGCAGTACTTC. This codes for CAWSVFGSSYEQYF.

V usage is TRBV6-1 and J usage is TRBJ1-3, with no clear D. CDR1 is MNHNS and CDR2 is SASEGT in the germline V gene. V dropped 0 bases and J dropped 0 bases, with 6 bases sitting between them. The CDR3 contains 15 residues. CDR3 bases: TGTGCCAGCAGTGAAGCTGGGAGCTCTGGAAACACCATATATTTT. Translating gives CASSEAGSSGNTIYF.

The chain has TRBV6-5 and TRBJ2-1, with D perhaps TRBD1 (5 bases). Germline values: CDR1 MNHEY, CDR2 SVGAGI. The CDR3 extends over 17 amino acids. Trimming pared 4 bases from V and 5 bases from J, leaving 21 bases between. The CDR3 loop reads CASSSPYTKGSHNEQFF. The CDR3 nucleotides are TGTGCCAGCAGTTCCCCTTATACTAAGGGGTCCCACAATGAGCAGTTCTTC.

Of note for this clonotype: Since a far larger clone is one base different, this is likely a read error. The V call is TRBV2, the J call TRBJ1-2; no definite D call. Trimming pared 5 bases from V and 4 bases from J, leaving 14 bases between. Germline V CDR1 and CDR2: SNHLY, FYNNEI. The CDR3 has 14 residues. In DNA, the CDR3 is TGTGCCAGCAGTCTAAGTCCGACGGGCTATGGCTACACCTTC. As protein: CASSLSPTGYGYTF.

A few counts support this clonotype. The V gene is TRBV7-8, the J gene TRBJ1-3, with unresolved D. With 1 base removed from V and 0 bases from J, the gap between germline ends came to 7 bases. The CDR3 runs 15 residues. From germline, CDR1 is SGHVS and CDR2 FQNEAQ. CDR3 residues: CASSLEALSGNTIYF. Written as DNA, the CDR3 is TGTGCCAGCAGCTTAGAGGCACTCTCTGGAAACACCATATATTTT.

This clonotype was recorded at least ten times. This chain connects TRBV12-3 or TRBV12-4 to TRBJ2-4, with 7 bases fitting TRBD1. This CDR3 spans 16 amino acids. Trimming cost V 3 bases and J 2 bases; bases outside gene matches: 7. The CDR3 loop reads CASSLYRGRTKNIQYF. CDR3 DNA: TGTGCCAGCAGTTTGTACAGGGGAAGGACCAAAAACATTCAGTACTTC.

This sequence joins TRBV4-2 and TRBJ2-2; D is possibly TRBD1 or TRBD2 (5 bases each). This CDR3 has 14 residues. Per germline, CDR1 LGHNA and CDR2 YNFKEQ. Trimming pared 0 bases from V and 6 bases from J, leaving 8 bases between. CDR3 loop: CASSQEVGAGELFF. The DNA of the CDR3 is TGTGCCAGCAGCCAAGAGGTGGGGGCCGGGGAGCTGTTTTTT.

This clonotype was picked up many times. The chain employs TRBV6-2 or TRBV6-3 and TRBJ1-2; tentatively, D is TRBD1 (6 bases). Trimming took off 0 bases at V and 3 bases at J, with 14 bases between the two ends. Germline V lookup: CDR1 MNHEY, CDR2 SVGEGT. The CDR3 has 16 residues. The CDR3 protein is CASSYSGAREHYGYTF. The CDR3 region has the DNA TGTGCCAGCAGTTACTCGGGGGCCAGGGAGCACTATGGCTACACCTTC.

In its sample, this clonotype was seen a few times. The genes are TRBV19 and TRBJ1-6; 8 positions agree with TRBD1. The germline CDR1 and CDR2 sequences are LNHDA and SQIVND (reference sequence). This CDR3 region has 15 residues. With V trimmed by 5 bases and J by 7 bases, 7 bases remained unmatched. The CDR3 loop is CASSQGARDNSPLHF. Here the CDR3 DNA reads TGTGCCAGTAGTCAGGGGGCCCGAGACAATTCACCCCTCCACTTT.

As concerns this clonotype: Since a much larger clone is just one base distant, this may be a read error. The missing conserved phenylalanine or tryptophan at the end of this CDR3 makes a read error likely. The J gene is TRBJ1-2, the V gene TRBV2; D uncertain. CDR1 and CDR2 from the germline V gene are SNHLY and FYNNEI. The V and J ends lost 2 bases and 5 bases respectively, with 6 bases between them. This CDR3 has 12 amino acids. The CDR3 coding sequence is TGTGCCAGCAGTGAACATGTTTATGGCTACACCTCC. It translates to CASSEHVYGYTS.

This chain uses TRBV29-1 with TRBJ1-4; D remains unclear. This CDR3 is 14 amino acids long. Germline-derived CDR1 and CDR2 are SQVTM and ANQGSEA. V dropped 7 bases and J dropped 2 bases, with 14 bases sitting between them. CDR3 bases: TGCAGCGCGTTCACCCGGCAGACTAATGAAAAACTGTTTTTT. It yields the protein CSAFTRQTNEKLFF.

This clonotype came up a few times. The CDR3 region has the DNA TGTGCCAGCAGTATAGGGACAGTGCCCTCTGGGGCCAACGTCCTGACTTTC. It codes for CASSIGTVPSGANVLTF. The rearrangement links TRBV12-3 or TRBV12-4 to TRBJ2-6; 7 bases are shared with TRBD1. V shed 5 bases, J shed 0 bases, and the junction held 7 bases outside the gene matches. The CDR3 sequence is 17 residues long.

There are many counts of this clonotype. CDR3 in amino acids: CASSYHGQGAYEQYF. The CDR3 nucleotides are TGTGCCAGCAGTTACCACGGACAGGGCGCCTACGAGCAGTACTTC. The V and J genes are TRBV6-5 and TRBJ2-7; TRBD1 aligns across 8 bases. The germline V gene encodes CDR1 MNHEY and CDR2 SVGAGI. V lost 2 bases to trimming and J lost 2 bases; unmatched junction nucleotides: 5. CDR3 length: 15 amino acids.

This clonotype was detected many times. The chain has TRBV28 and TRBJ1-2; TRBD1 might be the D (5 bases). CDR1 is MDHEN and CDR2 is SYDVKM in the germline V gene. This CDR3 region has 16 residues. V shed 2 bases and J shed 5 bases, with 18 bases lying between them. CDR3 sequence (DNA): TGTGCCAGCAGTTTAAGGCTGGCAGGGAACTGGTATGGCTACACCTTC. This codes for CASSLRLAGNWYGYTF.

The chain links TRBV7-2 to TRBJ2-2, with 9 bases aligning to TRBD1. CDR1 is SGHTA and CDR2 is FQGNSA in the germline V gene. CDR3 length: 16 residues. The V segment lost 1 base and the J segment 6 bases; nucleotides outside the gene matches: 6. This chain's CDR3 is CASSLGGTGRPGELFF. The CDR3 region has the DNA TGTGCCAGCAGCTTAGGAGGGACAGGGAGGCCCGGGGAGCTGTTTTTT.

The chain carries TRBV20-1 and TRBJ2-1, with TRBD1 as a possible D gene (5 bases). V was shortened by 1 base and J by 0 bases, with 13 bases between the two germline ends. The CDR3 sequence is 16 residues long. Germline V lookup: CDR1 DFQATT, CDR2 SNEGSKA (reference sequence). In DNA, the CDR3 is TGCAGTGCTAGAGTCCCGCGACAGAGCTCCTACAATGAGCAGTTCTTC. This codes for CSARVPRQSSYNEQFF.